The sequence of this TCR beta chain was determined in a study of T cell changes during pregnancy in multiple sclerosis. Method: immunoSEQ multiplex PCR; TCRdb's copy keeps in-frame clones and lacks some. The sample shows about 50,000 clones, around nine tenths of them seen only once. Germline V gene data show CDR1 as LGHNT and CDR2 as FRNRAP. Trimming left V 8 bases short and J 0 bases short, with 10 bases between. The CDR3 consists of 13 residues. Sequenced here: CD4+ T cells from peripheral blood mononuclear cells, sampled in the second trimester of pregnancy. The chain is built from TRBV12-5 and TRBJ2-5; D remains unclear. This TCR derives from a female donor with multiple sclerosis, enrolled in a pregnancy study. CDR3 sequence reads: CASSYQHQETQYF. CDR3 sequence (DNA): TGTGCTAGTTCCTACCAACACCAAGAGACCCAGTACTTC.